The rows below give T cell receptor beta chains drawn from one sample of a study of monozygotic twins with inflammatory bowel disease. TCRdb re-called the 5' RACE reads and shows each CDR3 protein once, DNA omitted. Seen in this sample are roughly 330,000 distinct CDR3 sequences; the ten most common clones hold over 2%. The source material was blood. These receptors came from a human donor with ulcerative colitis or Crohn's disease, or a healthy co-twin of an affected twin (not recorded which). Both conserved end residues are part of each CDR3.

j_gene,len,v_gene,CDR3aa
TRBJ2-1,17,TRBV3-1,CASSQGLAGGPLDEQFF
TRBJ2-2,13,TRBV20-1,CSASRYGTGELFF
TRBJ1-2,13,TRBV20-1,CSARDVRNYGYTF
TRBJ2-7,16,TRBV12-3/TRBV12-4,CASSVTDRGPEDEQYF
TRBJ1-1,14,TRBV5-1,CASSRAEGNTEAFF
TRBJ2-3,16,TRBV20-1,CSAYSSTSGNSDTQYF
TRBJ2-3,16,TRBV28,CASSLLTSGTTDTQYF
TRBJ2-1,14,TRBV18,CASSPGTGGDEQFF
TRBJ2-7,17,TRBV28,CASSLLTSGGKTYEQYF
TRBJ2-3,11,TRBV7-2,CASRQGVTQYF
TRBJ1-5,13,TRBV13,CASSSSGEQPQHF
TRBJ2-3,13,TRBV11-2,CASGLAGLNTQYF
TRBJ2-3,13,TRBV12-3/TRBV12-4,CASSIRRTDTQYF
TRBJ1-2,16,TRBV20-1,CSARELGGVFNYGYTF
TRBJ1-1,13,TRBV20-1,CSASYGGNTEAFF
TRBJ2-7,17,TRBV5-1,CASSLGRWSSSSYEQYF
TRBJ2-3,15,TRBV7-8,CASSLEGRSTDTQYF
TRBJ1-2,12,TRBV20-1,CSALGQEFSYTF
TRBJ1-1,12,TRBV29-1,CSVEGTDTEAFF
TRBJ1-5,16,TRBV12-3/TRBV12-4,CASSFVWTGVNQPQHF
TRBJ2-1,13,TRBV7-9,CASSLSVIGEQFF
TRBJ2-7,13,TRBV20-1,CSARVAAPYEQYF
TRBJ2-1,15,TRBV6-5,CASSYERGSYNEQFF
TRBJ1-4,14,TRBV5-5,CASNPYGRNEKLFF
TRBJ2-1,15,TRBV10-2,CASSGSATPYNEQFF
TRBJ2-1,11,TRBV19,CAIQTYNEQFF
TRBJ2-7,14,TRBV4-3,CASSHSNPSYEQYF
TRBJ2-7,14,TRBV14,CASSHFGSVYEQYF
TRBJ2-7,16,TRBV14,CASSQATSGGSYEQYF
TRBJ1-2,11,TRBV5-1,CASGDRDGYTF
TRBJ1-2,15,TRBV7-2,CASSSDTSTGYGYTF
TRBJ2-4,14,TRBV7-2,CASSRDRGLNIQYF
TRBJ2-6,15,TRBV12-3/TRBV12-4,CASSQLVPGANVLTF
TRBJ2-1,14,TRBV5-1,CASSLGSLGPEQFF
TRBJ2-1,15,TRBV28,CASSLIGTSGHEQFF
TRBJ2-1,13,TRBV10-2,CASSKTSGGEQFF
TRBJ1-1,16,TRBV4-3,CASSRTDRQLHTEALF
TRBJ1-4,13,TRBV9,CASSPDGNEKLFF
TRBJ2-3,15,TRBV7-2,CASSLNGGYTDTQYF
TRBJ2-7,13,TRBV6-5,CASSFTGTQEQYF
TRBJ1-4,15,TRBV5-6,CASSSLQGAGEKLFF
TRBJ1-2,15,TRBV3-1,CASSQDRGANYGYTF
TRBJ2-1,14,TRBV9,CASNLSPDWHEQFF
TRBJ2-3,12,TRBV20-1,CSARDQGDTQYF
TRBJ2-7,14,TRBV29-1,CSFQGTSGSDEQYF
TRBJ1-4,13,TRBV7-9,CASSEWSNEKLFF
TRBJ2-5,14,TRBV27,CASSPGQGALTQYF
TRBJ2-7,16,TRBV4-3,CASSQELGQFDYEQYF
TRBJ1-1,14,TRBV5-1,CASSATDWGTEAFF
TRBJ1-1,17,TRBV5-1,CASSFGSGARANTEAFF